These 30 T cell receptor beta chains were sequenced from one sample in a study of shared clonotypes between healthy human individuals (dated by TCRdb to the early 2020s). Library preparation employed the immunoSEQ multiplex PCR assay. The table was pulled from immuneACCESS by TCRdb, which kept in-frame rearrangements only. Such tables lose some clones; where checked, under half of the loss comes from unresolved V genes, and the rest has no known cause. For this sample there are around 2.1 million clones; roughly 91% appear just once. The biggest ten clones account for roughly 1.7% of the sample. CD8 naive samples consisted of CD45RO-negative cells that were positively selected for CCR7, yielding a CD45RA+CCR7+ population without TemRA cells. Sequenced material: naive CD8+ T cells from PBMCs. This sample's cell subset or site label indicates: CD45RA+CCR7+. These receptors all stem from a man younger than 35 in good health. Some clones in this sample may be carry-over from other donors' samples.

The CDR3 coding sequence is TGTGCCAGCAGTTTCACTAGCGGGAGGGAAAATGAGCAGTTCTTC. The encoded protein is CASSFTSGRENEQFF. The chain recombines TRBV27 with TRBJ2-1; 13 bases are shared with TRBD2. V trimming: 3 bases; J trimming: 7 bases; junction bases outside the gene matches: 3. The CDR3 sequence is 15 residues long. Germline V gene lookup returns CDR1 MNHEY and CDR2 SMNVEV (reference sequence).

The V and J genes are TRBV10-3 and TRBJ1-4, with TRBD1 matching 9 bases. Trimming at V came to 3 bases and at J to 8 bases, leaving 7 bases not matched to a gene. The germline V gene has CDR1 ENHRY and CDR2 SYGVKD. This CDR3 contains 15 residues. This CDR3 reads CAISDLGQGREKLFF. The CDR3 DNA reads as TGTGCCATCAGTGATCTGGGACAGGGACGGGAAAAACTGTTTTTT.

This clone was recorded once. In the same sample, other DNA sequences code for this CDR3. This chain links TRBV27 with TRBJ1-1; no clear D. Germline CDR1 is MNHEY and CDR2 is SMNVEV (reference sequence). The CDR3 has 13 residues. V gave up 5 bases and J gave up 2 bases, with 9 bases separating them. CDR3 in DNA: TGTGCCAGCAGTCCCCTATTAAACACTGAAGCTTTCTTT. This codes for CASSPLLNTEAFF.

The rearrangement joins TRBV7-3 to TRBJ2-7, with 7 nucleotides matching TRBD1. CDR3 size: 14 residues. Trimming removed 5 bases from V and 5 bases from J; junction bases left unmatched: 9. Germline CDR1 and CDR2: SGHTA and FQGTGA. In DNA, the CDR3 is TGTGCCAGCAGCCTCCGGGACAGAGACGACGAGCAGTACTTC. Amino acid sequence: CASSLRDRDDEQYF. The variable domain in full, completed from reference TRBV7-3 and TRBJ2-7, reads GAGVSQTPSNKVTEKGKYVELRCDPISGHTALYWYRQSLGQGPEFLIYFQGTGAADDSGLPNDRFFAVRPEGSVSTLKIQRTERGDSAVYLCASSLRDRDDEQYFGPGTRLTVT.

This rearrangement joins TRBV27 to TRBJ1-2, with no clear D. Germline lookup yields CDR1 MNHEY and CDR2 SMNVEV (reference sequence). V lost 3 bases and J lost 8, with 22 bases in between. CDR3 size: 16 residues. The CDR3 sequence is CASSLGPGSGRGGYTF. DNA of the CDR3: TGTGCCAGCAGTTTGGGTCCGGGCAGTGGACGTGGGGGCTACACCTTC.

This CDR3 reads CASSYAPAGPSYEQYF. The CDR3 nucleotides read TGTGCCAGCAGTTACGCCCCTGCAGGGCCTTCCTACGAGCAGTACTTC. The rearrangement joins TRBV6-6 to TRBJ2-7, with a weak D call TRBD1 (5 bases). The CDR3 has 16 amino acids. Germline V gene sequence: CDR1 MNHNY, CDR2 SVGAGI (reference sequence). V was cut by 2 bases and J by 1 base, with 15 bases left in between.

The chain uses TRBV18 and TRBJ2-7; D call uncertain. The CDR3 runs 12 residues. Trimming shortened V by 3 bases and J by 0 bases, and 3 bases separated the two germline ends. CDR1 is KGHSH, CDR2 LQKENI, per germline. DNA of the CDR3: TGTGCCAGCTCACCGCACTCCTACGAGCAGTACTTC. It is translated as CASSPHSYEQYF.

The CDR3 spells CASSQLGAISTDTQYF. The CDR3 nucleotides read TGCGCCAGCAGCCAATTGGGGGCGATTAGCACAGATACGCAGTATTTT. The gene calls are TRBV4-3 and TRBJ2-3, with D maybe TRBD1 (6 bases). There are 16 residues in the CDR3. Germline V gene lookup returns CDR1 LGHNA and CDR2 YSLEER. Trimming pared 2 bases from V and 0 bases from J, leaving 12 bases between.

The chain combines TRBV27 with TRBJ2-1; TRBD1 aligns across 7 bases. After removal of 5 bases from V and 8 bases from J, the junction contained 6 bases not matched to a gene. There are 13 residues in the CDR3. In germline, CDR1 is MNHEY, CDR2 SMNVEV (reference sequence). Here the CDR3 reads CASSPNRGDEQFF. In nucleotides, the CDR3 is TGTGCCAGCAGTCCGAACAGGGGCGATGAGCAGTTCTTC.

This clone was detected once. Germline is not matched at one junction end, which may reflect a read error. The V call is TRBV28, the J call TRBJ2-7; tentative D call: TRBD1 (5 bases). This CDR3 has 15 residues. Per germline, CDR1 MDHEN and CDR2 SYDVKM. The CDR3 loop reads CASGLPDNPSYEQYF. CDR3 nucleotide sequence: TGTGCCAGCGGTTTACCGGACAATCCCTCCTACGAGCAGTACTTC.

CDR3 region: CASSHQGLTYEQYF. The CDR3 coding sequence is TGTGCCAGCAGCCACCAGGGGTTGACGTACGAGCAGTACTTC. The chain recombines TRBV11-2 with TRBJ2-7; tentative D call: TRBD1 (6 bases). The CDR3 has 14 residues. CDR1 SGHAT and CDR2 FQNNGV come from the germline V gene. V lost 5 bases and J 4 bases, leaving 15 bases between the germline ends.

The CDR3: CASSPPVRLGPGDEQFF. For the CDR3, the DNA is TGTGCCAGCTCACCACCGGTTCGACTTGGGCCGGGGGATGAGCAGTTCTTC. The V and J genes are TRBV18 and TRBJ2-1; maybe TRBD2 (6 bases). The V and J ends lost 0 bases and 8 bases respectively, with 20 bases between them. Germline CDR1 is KGHSH and CDR2 is LQKENI. The CDR3 spans 17 residues.

The chain employs TRBV28 and TRBJ2-1; D remains unclear. The CDR3 consists of 15 residues. The V end lost 6 bases, the J end lost 6 bases, and 18 bases lay between the germline ends. The germline V gene encodes CDR1 MDHEN and CDR2 SYDVKM. CDR3 sequence reads: CASSHQAAFGNEQFF. CDR3 coding DNA: TGTGCCAGCAGCCATCAGGCTGCGTTTGGCAATGAGCAGTTCTTC. Full variable domain (rest looked up from reference TRBV28 and TRBJ2-1): DVKVTQSSRYLVKRTGEKVFLECVQDMDHENMFWYRQDPGLGLRLIYFSYDVKMKEKGDIPEGYSVSREKKERFSLILESASTNQTSMYLCASSHQAAFGNEQFFGPGTRLTVL.

The chain employs TRBV7-9 and TRBJ1-1; TRBD1 aligns across 10 bases. The germline gives CDR1 SEHNR, CDR2 FQNEAQ (reference sequence). The trim removed 5 bases at V and 11 bases at J, leaving 14 bases unmatched. This CDR3 has 15 amino acids. CDR3 DNA: TGTGCCAGCAGCCCACCGGGACAGGGGATTCTCAGGGCTTTCTTT. This sequence encodes CASSPPGQGILRAFF.

The V and J genes are TRBV30 and TRBJ2-5, with D possibly matching TRBD1 (7 bases). Near its end, the DNA agrees better with TRBJ2-7, so the J call may be wrong. Germline V CDR1 and CDR2: GTSNPN, SVGIG (reference sequence). The CDR3 spans 14 residues. CDR3 sequence: CAWCPQGGIYEQYF. For the CDR3, the DNA is TGTGCCTGGTGTCCCCAGGGGGGAATCTACGAGCAGTACTTC.

This clone appeared a single time. Distinct nucleotide sequences in the sample also encode this CDR3. V gene TRBV9 combines with J gene TRBJ2-7; TRBD2 might be the D (5 bases). Germline CDR1 and CDR2: SGDLS and YYNGEE. The CDR3 length is 12 residues. V dropped 4 bases and J dropped 6 bases, with 11 bases sitting between them. The CDR3 is CASSPRGGEQYF. The DNA of the CDR3 is TGTGCCAGCAGCCCCCGGGGTGGCGAGCAGTACTTC.

The rearrangement uses TRBV2 and TRBJ2-5; D is uncertain. The CDR3 has 13 residues. The germline gives CDR1 SNHLY, CDR2 FYNNEI. The V gene lost 4 bases and the J gene lost 5 bases, with 11 bases spanning the gap. The CDR3 loop is CASSAGSVETQYF. In DNA, the CDR3 is TGTGCCAGCAGTGCCGGTTCCGTGGAGACCCAGTACTTC.

J is TRBJ2-7 and V is TRBV13; 8 nucleotides align to TRBD1. The CDR3 contains 16 residues. V trimming: 4 bases; J trimming: 3 bases; junction bases outside the gene matches: 11. Per germline, CDR1 PRHDT and CDR2 FYEKMQ (reference sequence). CDR3 DNA sequence: TGTGCCAGCAGCTCCGCGACAGGGGACGGCCTCTACGAGCAGTACTTC. Its protein product is CASSSATGDGLYEQYF.

This clone was seen more than once but under ten times. The V and J genes are TRBV6-5 and TRBJ1-2; 7 bases align to TRBD1. The CDR3 is made up of 15 amino acids. The germline CDR1 and CDR2 sequences are MNHEY and SVGAGI. After removal of 0 bases from V and 4 bases from J, the junction contained 5 bases not matched to a gene. The CDR3 DNA reads as TGTGCCAGCAGTTACTCGAGGACAGGAACCTATGGCTACACCTTC. Its translation: CASSYSRTGTYGYTF.

This chain joins TRBV27 and TRBJ2-1; a weak D match, TRBD2 (6 bases). The CDR3 has 16 residues. The V gene lost 1 base and the J gene lost 7 bases, with 17 bases spanning the gap. Germline CDR1 and CDR2: MNHEY and SMNVEV (reference sequence). The CDR3, as DNA: TGTGCCAGCAGTTTATTCCCGGGAGTGTATGGGAATGAGCAGTTCTTC. Protein sequence: CASSLFPGVYGNEQFF.

This chain uses TRBV2 with TRBJ2-7; 12 bases are shared with TRBD2. CDR1 is SNHLY, CDR2 FYNNEI, per germline. J was trimmed by 6 bases and V by 3 bases; bases with no gene match: 9. CDR3 length equals 16 residues. The CDR3 DNA reads as TGTGCCAGCAGTGACCCCGGACTAGCGGGATCTTCCGAGCAGTACTTC. It is translated as CASSDPGLAGSSEQYF.

Worth noting for this clone: Distinct nucleotide sequences in the sample also encode this CDR3. J is TRBJ1-1 and V is TRBV6-1; maybe TRBD1 (5 bases). Germline V CDR1 and CDR2: MNHNS, SASEGT. Trimming stripped 2 bases from V and 0 bases from J, with 10 bases between. The CDR3 spans 15 residues. In DNA form, the CDR3 reads TGTGCCAGCAGTGAACCCGGGACGGTGAACACTGAAGCTTTCTTT. It encodes CASSEPGTVNTEAFF.

This CDR3 reads CASSLLAGGSDTQYF. CDR3 DNA sequence: TGTGCCAGCAGCTTACTAGCGGGAGGGTCAGATACGCAGTATTTT. The chain recombines TRBV11-2 with TRBJ2-3; 12 nucleotides align to TRBD2. Germline loops: CDR1 SGHAT, CDR2 FQNNGV. V shed 2 bases, J shed 4 bases, and the junction held 1 base outside the gene matches. The CDR3 is 15 amino acids.

This chain uses TRBV7-9 with TRBJ2-7, with a weak D call TRBD2 (7 bases). The CDR3 has 15 amino acids. Between the trimmed V and J ends, which lost 5 bases and 5 bases, there was a span of 19 bases. From germline, CDR1 is SEHNR and CDR2 FQNEAQ (reference sequence). CDR3 sequence reads: CASSLGGGRIDEQYF. In DNA form, the CDR3 reads TGTGCCAGCAGCCTAGGGGGAGGGAGGATCGACGAGCAGTACTTC.

The J gene is TRBJ1-2, the V gene TRBV9; D is ambiguous. Germline loops: CDR1 SGDLS, CDR2 YYNGEE. There are 16 residues in the CDR3. V lost 0 bases and J lost 4, with 16 bases in between. The CDR3 reads CASSVALTESSYGYTF. The CDR3 coding sequence is TGTGCCAGCAGCGTAGCTCTTACAGAGTCGAGCTATGGCTACACCTTC.

The J gene is TRBJ2-7, the V gene TRBV2; D remains ambiguous. Germline V gene lookup returns CDR1 SNHLY and CDR2 FYNNEI. V was shortened by 1 base and J by 4 bases, with 8 bases between the two germline ends. This CDR3 is 13 amino acids long. CDR3 DNA sequence: TGTGCCAGCAGTGAAGGGATTGGTTACGAGCAGTACTTC. Translated: CASSEGIGYEQYF.

This chain connects TRBV27 to TRBJ2-4; 11 bases map to TRBD1. V was pared by 5 bases and J by 2 bases, with 5 bases of the junction left unmatched. The CDR3 is 16 residues long. Germline values: CDR1 MNHEY, CDR2 SMNVEV (reference sequence). For the CDR3, the DNA is TGTGCCAGCAGTAAAGGGACAGGGGGAACCAAAAACATTCAGTACTTC. Protein sequence: CASSKGTGGTKNIQYF.

J is TRBJ1-3 and V is TRBV27, with D unclear. This CDR3 has 15 amino acids. The germline V and J ends were trimmed by 2 bases and 0 bases, with 8 bases remaining between them. Germline V gene data show CDR1 as MNHEY and CDR2 as SMNVEV (reference sequence). CDR3 protein: CASSLGGVSGNTIYF. The CDR3 DNA sequence: TGTGCCAGCAGTTTAGGAGGAGTCTCTGGAAACACCATATATTTT.

About this clone itself: The sample contains more than one DNA sequence encoding this CDR3. V is TRBV6-5 and J is TRBJ1-4, with 7 nucleotides matching TRBD1. Germline-derived CDR1 and CDR2 are MNHEY and SVGAGI. The CDR3 has 14 residues. V trimming: 5 bases; J trimming: 4 bases; junction bases outside the gene matches: 4. The CDR3 region is CASSPTGFNEKLFF. In nucleotides, the CDR3 is TGTGCCAGCAGTCCGACAGGGTTTAATGAAAAACTGTTTTTT.

J is TRBJ2-1 and V is TRBV7-9; a weak D match, TRBD1 (6 bases). Looked up from germline, CDR1 is SEHNR and CDR2 is FQNEAQ (reference sequence). CDR3 length: 14 amino acids. The germline V and J ends were trimmed by 4 bases and 3 bases, with 10 bases remaining between them. This CDR3 reads CASSSRTDYNEQFF. The CDR3 DNA is TGTGCCAGCAGCTCCAGGACAGACTACAATGAGCAGTTCTTC.